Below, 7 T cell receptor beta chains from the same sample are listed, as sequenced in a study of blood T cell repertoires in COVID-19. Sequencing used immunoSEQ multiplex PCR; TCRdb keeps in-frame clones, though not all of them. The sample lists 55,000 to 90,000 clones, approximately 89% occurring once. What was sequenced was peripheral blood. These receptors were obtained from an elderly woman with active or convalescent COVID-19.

The CDR3 here is CASSQAEGGPALLAKNIQYF. As DNA, the CDR3 is TGTGCCAGCAGCCAAGCTGAGGGGGGGCCGGCCCTTCTAGCCAAAAACATTCAGTACTTC. V is TRBV3-1 (or the pseudogene TRBV3-2) and J is TRBJ2-4; the D gene is possibly TRBD2 (7 bases). The CDR3 length is 20 residues. CDR1 is LGHDT and CDR2 is YNNKEL in the germline V gene (reference sequence). V dropped 1 base and J dropped 0 bases, with 22 bases sitting between them.

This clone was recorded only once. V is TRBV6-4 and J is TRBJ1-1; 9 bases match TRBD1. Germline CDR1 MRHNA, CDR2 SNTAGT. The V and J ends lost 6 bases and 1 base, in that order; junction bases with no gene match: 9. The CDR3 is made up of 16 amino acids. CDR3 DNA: TGTGCCAGCAGCCCCAGTTGGGGACAGGGGAACACTGAAGCTTTCTTT. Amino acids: CASSPSWGQGNTEAFF.

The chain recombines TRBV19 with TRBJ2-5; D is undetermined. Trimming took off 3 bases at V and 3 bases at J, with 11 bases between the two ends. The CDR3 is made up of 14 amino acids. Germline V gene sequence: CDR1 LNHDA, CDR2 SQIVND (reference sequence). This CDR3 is CASSIGQAKETQYF. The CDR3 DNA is TGTGCCAGTAGTATTGGGCAGGCCAAAGAGACCCAGTACTTC.

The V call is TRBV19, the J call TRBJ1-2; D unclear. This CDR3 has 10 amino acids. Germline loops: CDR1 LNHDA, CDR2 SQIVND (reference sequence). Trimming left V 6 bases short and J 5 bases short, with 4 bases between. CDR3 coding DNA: TGTGCCAGTAGCCAGTATGGCTACACCTTC. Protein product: CASSQYGYTF.

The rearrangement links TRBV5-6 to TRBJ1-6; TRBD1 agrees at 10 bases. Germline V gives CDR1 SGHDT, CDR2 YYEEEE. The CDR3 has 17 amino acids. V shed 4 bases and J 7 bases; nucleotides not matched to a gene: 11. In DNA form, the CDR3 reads TGTGCCAGCAGCGTGGACAGGGGGACGGGGATCAATTCACCCCTCCACTTT. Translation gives CASSVDRGTGINSPLHF.

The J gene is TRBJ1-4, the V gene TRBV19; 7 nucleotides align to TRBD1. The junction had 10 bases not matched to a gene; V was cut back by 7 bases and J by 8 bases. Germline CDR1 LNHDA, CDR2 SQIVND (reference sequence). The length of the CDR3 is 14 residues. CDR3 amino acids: CASTRPQGREKLFF. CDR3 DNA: TGTGCCAGTACCCGCCCACAGGGGAGGGAAAAACTGTTTTTT.

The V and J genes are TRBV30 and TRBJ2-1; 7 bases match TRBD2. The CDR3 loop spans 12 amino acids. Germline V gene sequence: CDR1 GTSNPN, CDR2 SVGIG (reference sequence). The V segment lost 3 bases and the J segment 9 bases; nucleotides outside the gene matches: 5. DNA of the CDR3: TGTGCCTGGAGCGCCTCGGGGGGTGAGCAGTTCTTC. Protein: CAWSASGGEQFF.